Below are 5 T cell receptor beta chains sequenced from a single sample in a study of blood T cells in healthy people across ages. Combining a sample-barcoded 5' primer with a J-beta primer mix, a second PCR ran for roughly 7 to 12 cycles. TCRdb re-analysed the 5' RACE reads in MiXCR, keeping a single row per CDR3 protein. The sample has 1.5 million to 2 million distinct CDR3 sequences; roughly 27% are singletons. The sequenced sample consisted of blood. These receptors were obtained from a woman in her 30s in good health.

V gene TRBV7-3 combines with J gene TRBJ1-4; 7 bases are a match to TRBD1. V was pared by 5 bases and J by 8 bases, with 14 bases of the junction left unmatched. CDR1 is SGHTA, CDR2 FQGTGA, per germline. The CDR3 runs to 16 residues. CDR3: CASSRHRGGLKEKLFF. CDR3 nucleotides: TGTGCCAGCAGCCGACACCGAGGGGGCCTTAAGGAAAAACTGTTTTTT.

This clonotype has just a few counts. The chain combines TRBV5-1 with TRBJ2-3; 8 bases are shared with TRBD2. The CDR3 is 18 residues long. Germline V lookup: CDR1 SGHRS, CDR2 YFSETQ. The V and J ends lost 0 bases and 0 bases, in that order; junction bases with no gene match: 9. CDR3 sequence (DNA): TGCGCCAGCAGCTTGGAGAGCGGGGGTCTTACTAGCACAGATACGCAGTATTTT. It is translated as CASSLESGGLTSTDTQYF.

This clonotype came up a few times. The rearrangement links TRBV9 to TRBJ2-5; the match to TRBD2 covers 10 bases. Trimming at V came to 4 bases and at J to 6 bases, leaving 15 bases not matched to a gene. The germline V gene has CDR1 SGDLS and CDR2 YYNGEE. The CDR3 consists of 17 residues. This CDR3 reads CASSHTRGELAGKTQYF. The CDR3 DNA follows: TGTGCCAGCAGCCACACTCGGGGGGAACTAGCGGGAAAGACCCAGTACTTC.

The table lists this clonotype with a few counts. This chain joins TRBV5-1 and TRBJ1-6; weak D call: TRBD1 (5 bases). V was cut by 4 bases and J by 10 bases, with 18 bases left in between. Germline values: CDR1 SGHRS, CDR2 YFSETQ. The length of the CDR3 is 15 residues. CDR3 amino acids: CASSPAGGVVSPLHF. The DNA of the CDR3 is TGCGCCAGCAGCCCGGCCGGAGGGGTAGTCTCACCCCTCCACTTT.

Ten or more counts support this clonotype. The chain recombines TRBV12-3 or TRBV12-4 with TRBJ1-5; TRBD1 matches 8 bases. V gave up 8 bases and J gave up 5 bases; unmatched junction bases: 5. The CDR3 totals 13 residues. The CDR3 bases are TGTGCCAGCTCAGGGGGCGCAGATCAGCCCCAGCATTTT. It translates to CASSGGADQPQHF.